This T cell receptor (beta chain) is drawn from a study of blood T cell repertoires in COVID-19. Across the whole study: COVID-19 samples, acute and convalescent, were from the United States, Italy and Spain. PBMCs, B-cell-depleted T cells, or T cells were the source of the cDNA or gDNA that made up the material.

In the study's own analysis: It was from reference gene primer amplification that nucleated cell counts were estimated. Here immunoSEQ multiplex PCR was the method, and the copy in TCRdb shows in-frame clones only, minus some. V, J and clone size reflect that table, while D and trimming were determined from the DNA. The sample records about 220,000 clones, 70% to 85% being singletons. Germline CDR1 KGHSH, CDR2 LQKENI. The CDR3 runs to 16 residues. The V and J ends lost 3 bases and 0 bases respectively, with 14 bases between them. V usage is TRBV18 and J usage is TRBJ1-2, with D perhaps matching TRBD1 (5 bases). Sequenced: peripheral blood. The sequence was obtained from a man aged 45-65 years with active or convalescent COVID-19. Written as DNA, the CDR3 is TGTGCCAGCTCACCTGACGGGGGAAGGACTAACTATGGCTACACCTTC. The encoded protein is CASSPDGGRTNYGYTF. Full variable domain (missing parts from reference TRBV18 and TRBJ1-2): NAGVMQNPRHLVRRRGQEARLRCSPMKGHSHVYWYRQLPEEGLKFMVYLQKENIIDESGMPKERFSAEFPKEGPSILRIQQVVRGDSAAYFCASSPDGGRTNYGYTFGSGTRLTVV.